These 28 T cell receptor beta chains share one sample of origin, sequenced in a study of glioma-infiltrating T cells after dendritic cell vaccination. Only in-frame clones appear in the TCRdb table, and some are missing; sequencing was by immunoSEQ multiplex PCR. The data hold fewer than 50,000 clones, with approximately 84% observed a single time. The source was blood, collected before dendritic cell vaccination. Receptors were obtained from a human donor with glioblastoma.

The rearrangement links TRBV6-1 to TRBJ1-2, with D maybe TRBD1 (5 bases). Trimming left V 3 bases short and J 8 bases short, with 10 bases between. The CDR3 totals 12 residues. Germline V lookup: CDR1 MNHNS, CDR2 SASEGT. CDR3 nucleotides: TGTGCCAGCAGTGAGGGGTGGACAGGCTACACCTTC. Amino acid sequence: CASSEGWTGYTF.

V gene TRBV11-2 combines with J gene TRBJ1-1; tentatively, D is TRBD1 (5 bases). With 5 bases removed from V and 1 base from J, the gap between germline ends came to 14 bases. Germline CDR1 SGHAT, CDR2 FQNNGV. CDR3 length: 15 amino acids. CDR3 sequence (DNA): TGTGCCAGCAGCGGAGCGGGGGAATGGAACACTGAAGCTTTCTTT. Amino acids: CASSGAGEWNTEAFF.

This clone occurred once. The gene calls are TRBV10-3 and TRBJ1-2; weak D call: TRBD1 (6 bases). V was clipped by 0 bases and J by 8 bases, with 16 bases between them. Germline CDR1 and CDR2: ENHRY and SYGVKD. The CDR3 extends over 15 amino acids. CDR3 protein: CAISESNWGPWGYTF. For the CDR3, the DNA is TGTGCCATCAGTGAGTCGAATTGGGGGCCCTGGGGCTACACCTTC.

J is TRBJ2-2 and V is TRBV9, with D tentatively TRBD1 (6 bases). The CDR3 is made up of 14 amino acids. Per the germline V gene, CDR1 is SGDLS and CDR2 is YYNGEE. V was cut by 5 bases and J by 2 bases, with 10 bases left in between. Written as DNA, the CDR3 is TGTGCCAGCAGAACAGGGTCAAACACCGGGGAGCTGTTTTTT. Protein product: CASRTGSNTGELFF.

This rearrangement joins TRBV2 to TRBJ1-1, with 9 bases lining up with TRBD1. Trimming took 7 bases from V and 2 from J; bases not matched to a gene: 5. The germline gives CDR1 SNHLY, CDR2 FYNNEI. The CDR3 totals 14 residues. The CDR3 DNA reads TGTGCCAGCATCGGGACAGGGCATAACACTGAAGCTTTCTTT. Protein: CASIGTGHNTEAFF.

J is TRBJ2-7 and V is TRBV5-1; 9 positions agree with TRBD2. CDR3 length: 15 residues. With V trimmed by 2 bases and J by 3 bases, 6 bases remained unmatched. Germline assignment: CDR1 SGHRS and CDR2 YFSETQ. The CDR3 DNA sequence: TGCGCCAGCAGCTTTTACCTAGCGGGGATCTACGAGCAGTACTTC. Protein: CASSFYLAGIYEQYF.

The genes are TRBV7-8 and TRBJ1-5; D gene unclear. This CDR3 region has 14 residues. In germline, CDR1 is SGHVS, CDR2 FQNEAQ. V was trimmed by 1 base and J by 5 bases, leaving 9 bases between them. The chain's CDR3 is CASSLGRGYQPQHF. CDR3 DNA sequence: TGTGCCAGCAGCTTAGGGCGGGGTTATCAGCCCCAGCATTTT.

The chain carries TRBV19 and TRBJ1-1; D is uncertain. The V end lost 6 bases, the J end lost 1 base, and 12 bases lay between the germline ends. Germline V gives CDR1 LNHDA, CDR2 SQIVND (reference sequence). This CDR3 spans 14 amino acids. DNA of the CDR3: TGTGCCAGTAGGATGGTAAAAGCGAACACTGAAGCTTTCTTT. Translating gives CASRMVKANTEAFF.

This clone has just one count. The chain uses TRBV19 and TRBJ2-3; 10 positions match TRBD2. The V gene end was trimmed by 7 bases and the J gene end by 0 bases; junction bases not matched to a gene: 16. Germline lookup yields CDR1 LNHDA and CDR2 SQIVND (reference sequence). The CDR3 covers 19 residues. The chain's CDR3 is CASTPGPGLAVTSTDTQYF. For the CDR3, the DNA is TGTGCCAGTACACCCGGCCCCGGACTAGCGGTAACTAGCACAGATACGCAGTATTTT.

The V call is TRBV15, the J call TRBJ2-4; TRBD1 might be the D (6 bases). Trimming took off 2 bases at V and 6 bases at J, with 14 bases between the two ends. Looked up from germline, CDR1 is LNHNV and CDR2 is YYDKDF (reference sequence). This CDR3 contains 15 residues. The CDR3 loop reads CATSRRAGTPNIQYF. The CDR3 coding sequence is TGTGCCACCAGCAGAAGAGCCGGGACACCAAACATTCAGTACTTC.

This chain links TRBV30 with TRBJ1-4; D ambiguous. This CDR3 spans 15 amino acids. V lost 5 bases and J 1 base, leaving 14 bases between the germline ends. Germline V gene data show CDR1 as GTSNPN and CDR2 as SVGIG (reference sequence). In DNA, the CDR3 is TGTGCCTGGGGAGGATCAGGCGGAACTAATGAAAAACTGTTTTTT. Encoded protein: CAWGGSGGTNEKLFF.

J is TRBJ2-6 and V is TRBV25-1; tentatively, D is TRBD1 (5 bases). The CDR3 covers 14 residues. CDR1 and CDR2 (germline): MGHDK, SYGVNS. Trimming pared 8 bases from V and 1 base from J, leaving 9 bases between. CDR3 loop: CASETGSGANVLTF. CDR3 bases: TGTGCCAGCGAAACAGGTTCTGGGGCCAACGTCCTGACTTTC. The full variable domain, its missing parts supplied by reference TRBV25-1 and TRBJ2-6, is EADIYQTPRYLVIGTGKKITLECSQTMGHDKMYWYQQDPGMELHLIHYSYGVNSTEKGDLSSESTVSRIRTEHFPLTLESARPSHTSQYLCASETGSGANVLTFGAGSRLTVL.

The chain recombines TRBV21-1 with TRBJ1-1. TRBV21-1 is deemed a pseudogene. The CDR3 totals 13 residues. CDR3 protein: CAVSPGGFSEAFF. Written as DNA, the CDR3 is TGTGCCGTAAGCCCGGGAGGGTTCAGTGAAGCTTTCTTT.

The gene calls are TRBV7-9 and TRBJ2-5, with 9 bases aligning to TRBD1. The better agreement between TRBJ2-7 and the DNA end casts doubt on the J call. This CDR3 is 15 amino acids long. The germline CDR1 and CDR2 sequences are SEHNR and FQNEAQ (reference sequence). The CDR3 spells CASSPGTGSSVEQYF. The CDR3 bases are TGTGCCAGCAGCCCCGGGACAGGGAGTTCCGTCGAGCAGTACTTC.

The genes are TRBV4-3 and TRBJ1-2; 8 bases line up with TRBD1. This CDR3 comprises 13 residues. CDR1 LGHNA and CDR2 YSLEER come from the germline V gene. Losses at the gene ends were 4 bases for V and 6 bases for J; bases not matched to a gene: 4. Here the CDR3 DNA reads TGCGCCAGCAGCCCCCGACAGGGGAATGGCTACACCTTC. Its protein product is CASSPRQGNGYTF.

The V and J genes are TRBV5-6 and TRBJ2-5; D is unclear. CDR1 and CDR2 from the germline V gene are SGHDT and YYEEEE. V was shortened by 0 bases and J by 4 bases, with 7 bases between the two germline ends. The CDR3 totals 13 residues. The CDR3 spells CASSLVRSETQYF. CDR3 sequence (DNA): TGTGCCAGCAGCTTGGTTCGGTCAGAGACCCAGTACTTC.

The rearrangement uses TRBV29-1 and TRBJ2-7; TRBD2 aligns across 12 bases. Germline-derived CDR1 and CDR2 are SQVTM and ANQGSEA. V dropped 5 bases and J dropped 0; count of bases not matched to a gene: 8. The CDR3 has 16 residues. The CDR3 sequence is CSVFTSGGPSSYEQYF. CDR3 in DNA: TGCAGCGTTTTCACTAGCGGGGGGCCGAGCTCCTACGAGCAGTACTTC.

The CDR3 DNA reads as TGCGCCAGCAGGGGAGCGGGGACCACAGATACGCAGTATTTT. The encoded protein is CASRGAGTTDTQYF. The chain combines TRBV5-1 with TRBJ2-3, with 7 bases aligning to TRBD2. CDR1 and CDR2 (germline): SGHRS, YFSETQ. CDR3 length: 14 amino acids. V shed 5 bases, J shed 2 bases, and the junction held 5 bases outside the gene matches.

The rearrangement joins TRBV5-1 to TRBJ1-1; D uncertain. This CDR3 region has 14 residues. V was pared by 4 bases and J by 1 base, with 11 bases between. CDR1 is SGHRS, CDR2 YFSETQ, per germline. The CDR3 here is CASSPGSWNTEAFF. Written as DNA, the CDR3 is TGCGCCAGCAGCCCCGGGTCCTGGAACACTGAAGCTTTCTTT.

This sequence joins TRBV7-9 and TRBJ2-5; D gene unclear. The end of the DNA aligns better with TRBJ2-7, so the J call may be wrong. CDR3 size: 12 residues. The germline CDR1 and CDR2 sequences are SEHNR and FQNEAQ (reference sequence). CDR3: CASSLGAYEQYF. The CDR3 nucleotides read TGTGCCAGCAGCTTAGGGGCCTACGAGCAGTACTTC.

The chain combines TRBV12-5 with TRBJ1-1; 9 nucleotides match TRBD1. The CDR3 sequence is 17 residues long. Per the germline V gene, CDR1 is LGHNT and CDR2 is FRNRAP. V trimming: 6 bases; J trimming: 5 bases; junction bases outside the gene matches: 16. The CDR3 here is CASGRTVTGGVGTEAFF. In nucleotides, the CDR3 is TGTGCTAGTGGCCGAACAGTGACAGGGGGAGTTGGGACTGAAGCTTTCTTT. Full variable domain (remainder filled in from reference TRBV12-5 and TRBJ1-1): DARVTQTPRHKVTEMGQEVTMRCQPILGHNTVFWYRQTMMQGLELLAYFRNRAPLDDSGMPKDRFSAEMPDATLATLKIQPSEPRDSAVYFCASGRTVTGGVGTEAFFGQGTRLTVV.

The rearrangement joins TRBV5-5 to TRBJ1-5; D unclear. Germline lookup yields CDR1 SGHKS and CDR2 YYEKEE (reference sequence). V lost 2 bases and J 0 bases, leaving 9 bases between the germline ends. The CDR3 is 15 amino acids. The CDR3 nucleotides are TGTGCCAGCAGCTTCGACATCTATAGCAATCAGCCCCAGCATTTT. It encodes CASSFDIYSNQPQHF. Full variable domain (remainder filled in from reference TRBV5-5 and TRBJ1-5): DAGVTQSPTHLIKTRGQQVTLRCSPISGHKSVSWYQQVLGQGPQFIFQYYEKEERGRGNFPDRFSARQFPNYSSELNVNALLLGDSALYLCASSFDIYSNQPQHFGDGTRLSIL.

This chain uses TRBV5-1 with TRBJ2-5, with D possibly matching TRBD1 (5 bases). Germline assignment: CDR1 SGHRS and CDR2 YFSETQ. Trimming took off 0 bases at V and 1 base at J, with 10 bases between the two ends. This CDR3 spans 15 amino acids. The CDR3 DNA follows: TGCGCCAGCAGCTTGGATGGGGCTAGCCAAGAGACCCAGTACTTC. This gives the protein CASSLDGASQETQYF.

The chain carries TRBV30 and TRBJ1-1, with 7 bases that match TRBD1. Germline CDR1 GTSNPN, CDR2 SVGIG (reference sequence). The junction had 2 bases not matched to a gene; V was cut back by 3 bases and J by 1 base. This CDR3 is 13 amino acids long. The CDR3 loop reads CAWRRTGNTEAFF. CDR3 bases: TGTGCCTGGAGGAGGACAGGGAACACTGAAGCTTTCTTT.

This chain links TRBV21-1 with TRBJ2-5; TRBD2, the D gene given by the table, was not confirmed from the DNA. The J call may be faulty, since TRBJ2-7 better matches the DNA end. TRBV21-1 is classified as a pseudogene. The CDR3 consists of 18 residues. The CDR3 DNA reads TGTGCCAGCAGTTTAGGGAGGGGGAGACCAGTCTTCTCCTACGAGCAGTACTTC. Amino acid sequence: CASSLGRGRPVFSYEQYF.

This sequence joins TRBV5-1 and TRBJ2-7; D is possibly TRBD1 (5 bases). CDR3 length: 15 residues. V dropped 4 bases and J dropped 2 bases, with 16 bases sitting between them. Germline assignment: CDR1 SGHRS and CDR2 YFSETQ. The CDR3 loop reads CASSIASTDTYEQYF. CDR3 in DNA: TGCGCCAGCAGCATAGCCTCGACAGACACCTACGAGCAGTACTTC.

Comments on this clone: In the same sample, other DNA sequences code for this CDR3. The rearrangement joins TRBV28 to TRBJ1-1; maybe TRBD1 (5 bases). Germline V gene data show CDR1 as MDHEN and CDR2 as SYDVKM. CDR3 length equals 15 residues. V was shortened by 5 bases and J by 3 bases, with 16 bases between the two germline ends. CDR3 sequence reads: CASSVALRVHTEAFF. The CDR3 nucleotides are TGTGCCAGCAGTGTGGCTCTCAGGGTTCACACTGAAGCTTTCTTT.

This rearrangement joins TRBV20-1 to TRBJ1-2; D not certain. This CDR3 is 11 amino acids long. V was clipped by 5 bases and J by 6 bases, with 10 bases between them. Germline CDR1 is DFQATT and CDR2 is SNEGSKA (reference sequence). This CDR3 is CSAFWLNGYTF. For the CDR3, the DNA is TGCAGTGCTTTTTGGCTCAATGGCTACACCTTC.